The clone carrying this T cell receptor (beta chain) occurred once. V dropped 0 bases and J dropped 5 bases, with 8 bases sitting between them. This CDR3 region has 14 residues. Germline lookup yields CDR1 LNHNV and CDR2 YYDKDF (reference sequence). TCRdb's table, derived via immunoSEQ multiplex PCR, lists solely in-frame clones and lacks some. Counted here are about 150,000 clones, roughly 89% occurring once; the ten biggest clones make up about 5.8%. This entry is derived from a study of blood T cell repertoires in COVID-19. The source of this sequence is a woman in her forties or fifties who had been exposed to COVID-19. The specimen was PBMCs or T cells enriched from blood (not recorded which). The chain carries TRBV15 and TRBJ2-1; unclear D gene. The CDR3 sequence is CATSRDRDNNEQFF. The CDR3 DNA is TGTGCCACCAGCAGAGATCGAGATAACAATGAGCAGTTCTTC.